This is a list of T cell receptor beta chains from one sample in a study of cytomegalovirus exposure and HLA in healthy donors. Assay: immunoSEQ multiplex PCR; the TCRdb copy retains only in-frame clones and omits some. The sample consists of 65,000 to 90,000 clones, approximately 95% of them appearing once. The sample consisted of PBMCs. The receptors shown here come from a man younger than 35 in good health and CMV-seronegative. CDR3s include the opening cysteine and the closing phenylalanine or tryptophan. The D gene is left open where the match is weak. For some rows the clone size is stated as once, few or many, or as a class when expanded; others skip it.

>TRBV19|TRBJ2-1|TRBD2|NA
CASSIASAGDDEQFF
TGTGCCAGTAGTATAGCTTCAGCGGGGGACGATGAGCAGTTCTTC
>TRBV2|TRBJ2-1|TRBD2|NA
CASSLHMTSGAYNEQFF
TGTGCCAGCAGTCTACACATGACTAGCGGTGCCTACAATGAGCAGTTCTTC
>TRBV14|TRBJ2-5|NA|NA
CASSQRETQYF
TGTGCCAGCAGCCAACGAGAGACCCAGTACTTC
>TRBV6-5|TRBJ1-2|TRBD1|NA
CASSSRTGRGNYGYTF
TGTGCCAGCAGTTCTCGGACAGGGAGGGGAAACTATGGCTACACCTTC
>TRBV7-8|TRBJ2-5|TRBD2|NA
CASRGLAGETQYF
TGTGCCAGCAGGGGGCTAGCGGGGGAGACCCAGTACTTC
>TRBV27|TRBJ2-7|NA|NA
CASKQGGWAAEQYF
TGTGCCAGCAAACAAGGTGGTTGGGCTGCCGAGCAGTACTTC
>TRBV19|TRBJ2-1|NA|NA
CATKIGTSTSNEQFF
TGTGCCACCAAAATCGGGACTTCGACTTCGAATGAGCAGTTCTTC
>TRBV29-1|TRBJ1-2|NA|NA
CSAEGVYGYTF
TGCAGCGCTGAAGGAGTCTATGGCTACACCTTC
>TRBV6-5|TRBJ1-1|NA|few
CASSYAGENTEAFF
TGTGCCAGCAGTTACGCAGGGGAGAACACTGAAGCTTTCTTT
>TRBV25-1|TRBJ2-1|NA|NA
CASSESSDGVQFF
TGTGCCAGCAGTGAGTCTAGCGACGGGGTGCAGTTCTTC
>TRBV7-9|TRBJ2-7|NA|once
CASSSRQSYEQYF
TGTGCCAGCAGCTCCCGACAGTCCTACGAGCAGTACTTC
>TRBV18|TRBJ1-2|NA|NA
CASSPSEGTSYGYTF
TGTGCCAGCTCACCTTCTGAGGGAACTTCCTATGGCTACACCTTC
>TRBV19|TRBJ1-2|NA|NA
CASSPDRTNYGYTF
TGTGCCAGTAGTCCGGACAGAACGAACTATGGCTACACCTTC
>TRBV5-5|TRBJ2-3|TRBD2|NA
CASSLGSSGATDTQYF
TGTGCCAGCAGCTTGGGGTCTAGCGGGGCTACAGATACGCAGTATTTT
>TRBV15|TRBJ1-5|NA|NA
CATSRGQGTRADQPQHF
TGTGCCACCAGCAGAGGGCAGGGGACACGTGCAGATCAGCCCCAGCATTTT
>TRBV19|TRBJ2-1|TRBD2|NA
CASSIDRASGGDEQFF
TGTGCCAGTAGTATAGATCGGGCTAGCGGGGGGGATGAGCAGTTCTTC
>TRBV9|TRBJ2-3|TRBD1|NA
CASSVEGQGSGTQYF
TGTGCCAGCAGCGTAGAGGGACAGGGGTCAGGTACGCAGTATTTT
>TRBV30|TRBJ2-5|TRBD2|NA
CAWSWTSRKETQYF
TGTGCCTGGAGTTGGACTAGCAGAAAAGAGACCCAGTACTTC
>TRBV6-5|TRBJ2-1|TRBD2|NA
CASTASGGPYNEQFF
TGTGCCAGCACCGCTAGCGGGGGTCCCTACAATGAGCAGTTCTTC
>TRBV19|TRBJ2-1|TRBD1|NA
CATRGTGWNNEQFF
TGTGCCACACGAGGGACAGGGTGGAACAATGAGCAGTTCTTC